The next 8 T cell receptor beta chains were all read from a single sample in a study of T cell responses to AZD1222 COVID-19 vaccine. TCRdb's table, derived via immunoSEQ multiplex PCR, lists solely in-frame clones and lacks some. Here the sample spans 110,000 or so clones, around nine tenths being singletons. This specimen was peripheral blood, taken 28 days after the second AZD1222 dose. The receptors were gathered from an adult who received the AZD1222 COVID-19 vaccine.

The chain couples TRBV19 to TRBJ1-4; tentatively, D is TRBD1 (6 bases). Germline assignment: CDR1 LNHDA and CDR2 SQIVND (reference sequence). Trimming took 7 bases from V and 8 from J, leaving 20 bases between them. This CDR3 region has 15 residues. In DNA form, the CDR3 reads TGTGCCAGTATTTCGCCAACAGGGTCGGGAGAAAAACTGTTTTTT. Its protein is CASISPTGSGEKLFF. Full variable domain (outside the CDR3, taken from reference TRBV19 and TRBJ1-4): DGGITQSPKYLFRKEGQNVTLSCEQNLNHDAMYWYRQDPGQGLRLIYYSQIVNDFQKGDIAEGYSVSREKKESFPLTVTSAQKNPTAFYLCASISPTGSGEKLFFGSGTQLSVL.

This chain joins TRBV29-1 and TRBJ1-2; 8 bases are a match to TRBD1. The ends lost 7 bases at V and 8 bases at J; junction bases unmatched: 6. Looked up from germline, CDR1 is SQVTM and CDR2 is ANQGSEA. The CDR3 runs to 11 residues. CDR3 amino acids: CSADRGGGYTF. The CDR3, as DNA: TGCAGCGCCGACAGGGGAGGGGGCTACACCTTC.

This clone was observed a few times. The junction does not match germline at one end; this may be a read error. The V call is TRBV2, the J call TRBJ1-1; D is perhaps TRBD1 (6 bases). CDR1 and CDR2 from the germline V gene are SNHLY and FYNNEI. CDR3 length: 13 residues. CDR3 nucleotides: TGTGCCAGCAGACAGGGACGGAACGCTGAAGCTTTCTTT. Translated: CASRQGRNAEAFF. The whole variable domain, filled in from reference TRBV2 and TRBJ1-1, reads EPEVTQTPSHQVTQMGQEVILRCVPISNHLYFYWYRQILGQKVEFLVSFYNNEISEKSEIFDDQFSVERPDGSNFTLKIRSTKLEDSAMYFCASRQGRNAEAFFGQGTRLTVV.

CDR3 bases: TGCGCCAGCAGCTCCGACCGGGACAGCCGACAGGAACTGTTTTTT. This translates into CASSSDRDSRQELFF. The rearrangement joins TRBV5-1 to TRBJ1-4; TRBD1 matches 7 bases. Germline CDR1 is SGHRS and CDR2 is YFSETQ. There are 15 residues in the CDR3. Losses at the gene ends were 3 bases for V and 12 bases for J; bases not matched to a gene: 14.

The chain combines TRBV5-1 with TRBJ1-2; TRBD1 agrees at 12 bases. J was trimmed by 7 bases and V by 4 bases; bases with no gene match: 23. This CDR3 region has 20 residues. Per germline, CDR1 SGHRS and CDR2 YFSETQ. CDR3 residues: CASSPHPPGTGGQISVGYTF. The CDR3 DNA is TGCGCCAGCAGCCCCCATCCCCCCGGGACAGGGGGCCAGATCTCGGTTGGCTACACCTTC.

CDR3 sequence reads: CAWSAYPGAHTEAFF. The CDR3 nucleotides read TGTGCCTGGAGTGCGTATCCAGGGGCCCACACTGAAGCTTTCTTT. V and J are TRBV30 and TRBJ1-1, with D possibly matching TRBD1 (6 bases). Germline CDR1 reads GTSNPN; CDR2 reads SVGIG (reference sequence). The CDR3 extends over 15 amino acids. V gave up 1 base and J gave up 3 bases, with 15 bases separating them.

The V gene is TRBV11-2, the J gene TRBJ1-4; 10 positions match TRBD1. The length of the CDR3 is 14 residues. Losses at the gene ends were 5 bases for V and 6 bases for J; bases not matched to a gene: 3. In germline, CDR1 is SGHAT, CDR2 FQNNGV. DNA of the CDR3: TGTGCCAGCAGCCCAGGACAGGGGGATGAAAAACTGTTTTTT. Translated: CASSPGQGDEKLFF.

As DNA, the CDR3 is TGTGCCAGCAGTTCTACGGCGGGGTTAGGTACTGAAGCTTTCTTT. Residues: CASSSTAGLGTEAFF. This chain joins TRBV6-1 and TRBJ1-1, with D unclear. Germline CDR1 and CDR2: MNHNS and SASEGT. Trimming shortened V by 5 bases and J by 5 bases, and 18 bases separated the two germline ends. This CDR3 has 15 amino acids.